A selection of T cell receptor beta chains follows, all from one sample in a study of T cell clonotyping in hematopoietic cell transplantation. TCRdb's table, derived via immunoSEQ multiplex PCR, lists solely in-frame clones and lacks some. Seen here are fewer than 5,000 clones, less than 95% observed once, and the top ten hold 5% to 6%. Sequencing input: peripheral blood mononuclear cells. These receptors all stem from a man aged 40-49 years in good health. Some clones in this sample may be carry-over from other donors' samples. The CDR3 runs from the conserved cysteine through the conserved F or W. The D gene is left open where the match is weak. Only some rows state a clone size, as once, few, many or a class for expanded clones.

>.|15|TRBJ1-2|TRBV6-5|TRBD1
CASSTRDSPSIGYTF
TGTGCCAGCAGTACTCGGGACAGCCCGTCTATCGGCTACACCTTC
>once|14|TRBJ1-1|TRBV19|.
CASRPSRGGVEAFF
TGTGCCAGTAGGCCCTCCAGGGGTGGAGTTGAAGCTTTCTTT
>.|15|TRBJ2-1|TRBV7-3|TRBD2
CASSYLAGGRNEQFF
TGTGCCAGCAGCTACCTAGCGGGGGGCCGAAATGAGCAGTTCTTC
>.|14|TRBJ2-5|TRBV9|.
CASSVAGTKETQYF
TGTGCCAGCAGCGTCGCCGGGACAAAAGAGACCCAGTACTTC
>.|16|TRBJ2-1|TRBV10-3|TRBD2
CAISVSSGVTYNEQFF
TGTGCCATCAGTGTGTCTAGCGGGGTAACCTACAATGAGCAGTTCTTC
>.|13|TRBJ1-5|TRBV6-1|.
CASSERRGQPQHF
TGTGCCAGCAGTGAAAGGCGTGGTCAGCCCCAGCATTTT
>.|14|TRBJ1-3|TRBV5-3|.
CASPRPSSGNTIYF
TGTGCCAGTCCCCGACCGTCCTCTGGAAACACCATATATTTT
>.|17|TRBJ1-2|TRBV11-3|.
CASSLALDHRSPYGYTF
TGTGCCAGCAGCTTAGCCCTCGACCACAGGAGCCCCTATGGCTACACCTTC
>.|14|TRBJ2-3|TRBV2|.
CASMVGGGADTQYF
TGTGCCAGCATGGTGGGCGGAGGGGCAGATACGCAGTATTTT
>.|16|TRBJ1-1|TRBV11-3|TRBD1
CASSHPKQGRNTEAFF
TGTGCCAGCAGCCACCCCAAACAGGGGAGGAACACTGAAGCTTTCTTT
>.|15|TRBJ1-2|TRBV6-1|.
CASRDQIRGSRGYTF
TGTGCCAGCAGAGACCAAATCAGGGGTTCCCGCGGCTACACCTTC
>.|12|TRBJ2-7|TRBV5-1|.
CASSLTVGEQYF
TGCGCCAGCAGCTTGACAGTTGGCGAGCAGTACTTC
>.|13|TRBJ2-3|TRBV9|TRBD2
CASSAGGTNTQYF
TGTGCCAGCAGCGCGGGGGGTACGAATACGCAGTATTTT
>few|15|TRBJ2-7|TRBV4-3|.
CASSPGGSGVYEQYF
TGCGCCAGCAGCCCAGGGGGGAGCGGGGTTTACGAGCAGTACTTC
>.|14|TRBJ2-5|TRBV2|.
CASRDWTYQETQYF
TGTGCCAGCAGGGATTGGACATACCAAGAGACCCAGTACTTC
>.|16|TRBJ1-3|TRBV14|.
CASSPVGRSSGNTIYF
TGTGCCAGCAGCCCAGTAGGTCGATCCTCTGGAAACACCATATATTTT
>.|13|TRBJ2-5|TRBV5-1|.
CASSLGLRETQYF
TGCGCCAGCAGCTTGGGACTGCGAGAGACCCAGTACTTC
>few|14|TRBJ2-1|TRBV6-5|.
CASSIRIRSDRQFF
TGTGCCAGCAGTATCAGGATTCGGTCGGACCGGCAGTTCTTC